This T cell receptor beta chain is drawn from a study of blood T cell repertoires in COVID-19. The overall study: Whether acute or convalescent, the COVID-19 samples came from the United States, Italy and Spain. Sources were T cells, B-cell-depleted T cells, or PBMCs; the material itself was cDNA or gDNA.

The CDR3 runs 15 residues. The ends lost 1 base at V and 4 bases at J; junction bases unmatched: 6. Germline CDR1 is SGDLS and CDR2 is YYNGEE. Per the original data handling: Amplification of reference gene primers was used by the study to estimate nucleated cell counts. Only in-frame clones appear in the TCRdb table, and some are missing; sequencing was by immunoSEQ multiplex PCR. The DNA was the basis for D and trimming; V, J and clone size are from that table. The data hold about 75,000 clones, with approximately 90% observed a single time. The J gene is TRBJ1-1, the V gene TRBV9; 8 positions agree with TRBD1. Material: peripheral blood. The sequence was collected from a human donor in a cohort sampled during active COVID-19. The CDR3 nucleotides read TGTGCCAGCAGCGTAATCACAGGGGGACTCACTGAAGCTTTCTTT. It translates to CASSVITGGLTEAFF.